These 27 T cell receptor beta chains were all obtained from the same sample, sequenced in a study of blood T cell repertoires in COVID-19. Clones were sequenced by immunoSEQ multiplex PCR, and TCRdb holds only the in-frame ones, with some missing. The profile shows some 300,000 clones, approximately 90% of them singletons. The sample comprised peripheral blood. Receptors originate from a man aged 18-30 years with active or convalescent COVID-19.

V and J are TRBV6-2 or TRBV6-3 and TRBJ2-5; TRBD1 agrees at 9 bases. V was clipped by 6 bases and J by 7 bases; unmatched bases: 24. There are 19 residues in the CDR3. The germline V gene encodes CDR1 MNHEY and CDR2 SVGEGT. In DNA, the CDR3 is TGTGCCAGCAGCCCGAGGACTCTAGGACAGGGGTCTCTGTCTCTGACCCAGTACTTC. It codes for CASSPRTLGQGSLSLTQYF.

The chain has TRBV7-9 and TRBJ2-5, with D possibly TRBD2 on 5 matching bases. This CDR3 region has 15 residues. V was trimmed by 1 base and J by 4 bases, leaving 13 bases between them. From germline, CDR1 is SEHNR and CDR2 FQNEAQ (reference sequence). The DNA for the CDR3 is TGTGCCAGCAGCTTAGTGGCGGGTGGAGGAGAGACCCAGTACTTC. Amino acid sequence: CASSLVAGGGETQYF.

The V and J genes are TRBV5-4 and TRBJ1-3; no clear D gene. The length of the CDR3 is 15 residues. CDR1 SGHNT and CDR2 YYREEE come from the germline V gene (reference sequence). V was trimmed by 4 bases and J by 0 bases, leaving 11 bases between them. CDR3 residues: CASSDGRDSGNTIYF. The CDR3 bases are TGTGCCAGCAGCGACGGACGGGACTCTGGAAACACCATATATTTT.

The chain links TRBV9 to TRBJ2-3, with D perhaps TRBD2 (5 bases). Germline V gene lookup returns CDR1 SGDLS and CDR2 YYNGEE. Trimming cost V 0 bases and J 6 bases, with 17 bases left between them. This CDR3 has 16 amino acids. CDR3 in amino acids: CASSVEDSGWSDTQYF. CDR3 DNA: TGTGCCAGCAGCGTAGAGGACTCCGGTTGGTCGGATACGCAGTATTTT. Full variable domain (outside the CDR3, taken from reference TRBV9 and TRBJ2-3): DSGVTQTPKHLITATGQRVTLRCSPRSGDLSVYWYQQSLDQGLQFLIQYYNGEERAKGNILERFSAQQFPDLHSELNLSSLELGDSALYFCASSVEDSGWSDTQYFGPGTRLTVL.

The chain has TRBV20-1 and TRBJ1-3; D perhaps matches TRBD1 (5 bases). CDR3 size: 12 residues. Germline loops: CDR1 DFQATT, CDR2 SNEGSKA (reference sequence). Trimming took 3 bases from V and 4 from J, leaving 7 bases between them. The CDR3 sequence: CSASRTGNTIYF. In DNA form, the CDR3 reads TGCAGTGCTAGTAGGACAGGAAACACCATATATTTT.

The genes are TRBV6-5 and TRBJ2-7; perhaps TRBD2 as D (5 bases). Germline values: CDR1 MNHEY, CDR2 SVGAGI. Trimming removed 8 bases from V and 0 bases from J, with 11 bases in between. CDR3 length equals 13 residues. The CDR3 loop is CASRGLISYEQYF. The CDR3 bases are TGTGCCAGCCGGGGTTTAATCTCCTACGAGCAGTACTTC.

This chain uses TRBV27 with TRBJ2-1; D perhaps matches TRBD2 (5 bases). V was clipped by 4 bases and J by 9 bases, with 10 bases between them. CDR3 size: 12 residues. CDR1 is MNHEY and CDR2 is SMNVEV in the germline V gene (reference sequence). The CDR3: CASSSNGGEQFF. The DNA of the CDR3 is TGTGCCAGCAGTTCAAACGGAGGTGAGCAGTTCTTC.

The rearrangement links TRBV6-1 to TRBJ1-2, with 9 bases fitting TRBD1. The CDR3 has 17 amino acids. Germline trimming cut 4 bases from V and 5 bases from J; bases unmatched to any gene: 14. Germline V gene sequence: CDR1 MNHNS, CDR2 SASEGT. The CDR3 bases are TGTGCCAGCAGTGGTCCACTAGGGGACAGGGTGAGGTATGGCTACACCTTC. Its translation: CASSGPLGDRVRYGYTF.

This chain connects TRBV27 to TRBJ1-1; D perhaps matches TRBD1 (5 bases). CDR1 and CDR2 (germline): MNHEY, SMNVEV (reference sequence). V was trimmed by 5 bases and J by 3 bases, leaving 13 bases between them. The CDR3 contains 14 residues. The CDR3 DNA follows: TGTGCCAGCAGTCCCCTTCTACAGGACACTGAAGCTTTCTTT. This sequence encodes CASSPLLQDTEAFF.

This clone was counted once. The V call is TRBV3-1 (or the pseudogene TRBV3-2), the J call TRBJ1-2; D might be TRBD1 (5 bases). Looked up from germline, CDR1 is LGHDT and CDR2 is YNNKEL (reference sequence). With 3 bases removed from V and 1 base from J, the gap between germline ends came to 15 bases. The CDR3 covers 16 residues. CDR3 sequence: CASSQHGAALNYGYTF. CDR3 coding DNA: TGTGCCAGCAGCCAGCATGGGGCAGCTCTTAACTATGGCTACACCTTC.

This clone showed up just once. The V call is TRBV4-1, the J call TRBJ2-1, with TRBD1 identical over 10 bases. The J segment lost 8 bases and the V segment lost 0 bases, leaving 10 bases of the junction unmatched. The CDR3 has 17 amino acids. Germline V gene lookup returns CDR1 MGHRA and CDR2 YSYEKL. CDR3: CASSQDPGQGLVDEQFF. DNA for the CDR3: TGCGCCAGCAGCCAAGACCCGGGACAGGGGTTGGTGGATGAGCAGTTCTTC.

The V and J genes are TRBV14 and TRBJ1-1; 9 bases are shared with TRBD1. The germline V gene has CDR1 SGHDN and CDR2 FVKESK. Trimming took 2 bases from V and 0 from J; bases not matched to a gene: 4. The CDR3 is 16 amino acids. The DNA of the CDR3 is TGTGCCAGCAGCCAACTCGGACAGGGGATGAACACTGAAGCTTTCTTT. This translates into CASSQLGQGMNTEAFF.

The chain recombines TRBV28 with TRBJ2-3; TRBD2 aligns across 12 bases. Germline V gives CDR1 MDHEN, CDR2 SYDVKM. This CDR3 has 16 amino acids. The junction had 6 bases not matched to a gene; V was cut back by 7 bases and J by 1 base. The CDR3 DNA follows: TGTGCCAGCAATTCGGGGACTAGCGGGCGCACAGATACGCAGTATTTT. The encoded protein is CASNSGTSGRTDTQYF.

This CDR3 is CAISEFSETQYF. The CDR3 nucleotides are TGTGCCATCAGTGAGTTTTCGGAGACCCAGTACTTC. V usage is TRBV10-3 and J usage is TRBJ2-5; the D is unclear. Trimming cost V 1 base and J 5 bases, with 5 bases left between them. Germline V gene lookup returns CDR1 ENHRY and CDR2 SYGVKD. This CDR3 has 12 amino acids.

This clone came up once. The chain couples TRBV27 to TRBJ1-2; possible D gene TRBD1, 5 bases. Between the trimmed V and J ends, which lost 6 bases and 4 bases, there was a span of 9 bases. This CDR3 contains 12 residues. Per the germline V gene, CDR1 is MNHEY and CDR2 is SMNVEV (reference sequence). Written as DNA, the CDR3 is TGTGCCAGCAGGGGGCAGTTCTATGGCTACACCTTC. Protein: CASRGQFYGYTF.

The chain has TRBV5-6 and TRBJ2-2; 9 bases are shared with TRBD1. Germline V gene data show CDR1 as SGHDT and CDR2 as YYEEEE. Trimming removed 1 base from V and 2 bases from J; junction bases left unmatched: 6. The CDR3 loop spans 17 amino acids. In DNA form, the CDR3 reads TGTGCCAGCAGCTTGCGAACAGGGGGCGGAAACACCGGGGAGCTGTTTTTT. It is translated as CASSLRTGGGNTGELFF.

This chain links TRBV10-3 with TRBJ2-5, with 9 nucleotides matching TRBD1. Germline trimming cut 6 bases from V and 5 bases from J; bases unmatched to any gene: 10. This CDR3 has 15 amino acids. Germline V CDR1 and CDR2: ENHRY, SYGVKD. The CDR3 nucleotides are TGTGCCATCAGCATGACAGGGGGGCAGGCGGAGACCCAGTACTTC. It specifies CAISMTGGQAETQYF.

The CDR3 nucleotides are TGCGCCAGCAGCCCCCCGTCCGATGAGCAGTTCTTC. This sequence encodes CASSPPSDEQFF. The gene calls are TRBV5-1 and TRBJ2-1, with unresolved D. The germline V gene encodes CDR1 SGHRS and CDR2 YFSETQ. V was shortened by 4 bases and J by 8 bases, with 10 bases between the two germline ends. The CDR3 runs to 12 residues.

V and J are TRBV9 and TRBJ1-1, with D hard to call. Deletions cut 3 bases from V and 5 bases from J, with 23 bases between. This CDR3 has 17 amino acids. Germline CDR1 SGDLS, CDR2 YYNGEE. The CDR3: CASSDNPEVGVRTEAFF. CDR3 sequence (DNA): TGTGCCAGCAGCGACAACCCCGAGGTCGGGGTAAGGACTGAAGCTTTCTTT.

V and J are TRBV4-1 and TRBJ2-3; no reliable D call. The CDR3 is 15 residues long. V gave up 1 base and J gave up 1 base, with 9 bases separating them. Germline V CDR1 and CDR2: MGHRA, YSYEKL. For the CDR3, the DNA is TGCGCCAGCAGCCAAGGAGGCAGTCGCACAGATACGCAGTATTTT. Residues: CASSQGGSRTDTQYF.

The CDR3 protein is CASSSWTSGGLETQYF. As DNA, the CDR3 is TGTGCCAGCAGTTCCTGGACTAGCGGGGGTTTGGAGACCCAGTACTTC. The rearrangement links TRBV27 to TRBJ2-5; 13 nucleotides align to TRBD2. This CDR3 has 16 residues. CDR1 and CDR2 (germline): MNHEY, SMNVEV (reference sequence). V lost 4 bases, J lost 5 bases, and 7 bases stayed unmatched.

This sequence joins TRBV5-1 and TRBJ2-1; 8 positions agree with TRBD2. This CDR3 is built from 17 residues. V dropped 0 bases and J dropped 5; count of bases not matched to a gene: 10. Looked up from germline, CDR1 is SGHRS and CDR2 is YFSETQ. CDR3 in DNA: TGCGCCAGCAGCTTGGAGCCGACTAGCGTGGTGAACAATGAGCAGTTCTTC. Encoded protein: CASSLEPTSVVNNEQFF.

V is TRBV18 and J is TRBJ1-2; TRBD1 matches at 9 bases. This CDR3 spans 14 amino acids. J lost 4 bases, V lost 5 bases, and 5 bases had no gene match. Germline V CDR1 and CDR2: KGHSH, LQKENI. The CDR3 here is CASSIQGAGYGYTF. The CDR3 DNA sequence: TGTGCCAGCTCAATACAGGGGGCAGGCTATGGCTACACCTTC.

CDR3 loop: CATSRDRGTGGFYGYTF. The DNA of the CDR3 is TGTGCCACCAGCAGAGATCGCGGAACGGGGGGGTTCTATGGCTACACCTTC. The chain employs TRBV15 and TRBJ1-2; perhaps TRBD1 as D (5 bases). V was cut by 0 bases and J by 4 bases, with 18 bases left in between. Germline values: CDR1 LNHNV, CDR2 YYDKDF (reference sequence). CDR3 length equals 17 residues.

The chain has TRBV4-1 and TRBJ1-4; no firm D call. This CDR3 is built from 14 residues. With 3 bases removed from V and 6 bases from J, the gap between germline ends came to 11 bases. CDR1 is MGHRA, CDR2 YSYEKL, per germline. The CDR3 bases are TGCGCCAGCAGCCACGTCGGGATCTATGAAAAACTGTTTTTT. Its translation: CASSHVGIYEKLFF.

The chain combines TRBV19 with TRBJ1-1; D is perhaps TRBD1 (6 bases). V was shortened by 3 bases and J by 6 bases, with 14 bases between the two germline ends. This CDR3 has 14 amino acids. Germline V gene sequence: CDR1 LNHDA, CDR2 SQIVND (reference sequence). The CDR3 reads CASSIPGAGAEAFF. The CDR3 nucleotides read TGTGCCAGTAGTATCCCGGGCGCAGGGGCTGAAGCTTTCTTT.

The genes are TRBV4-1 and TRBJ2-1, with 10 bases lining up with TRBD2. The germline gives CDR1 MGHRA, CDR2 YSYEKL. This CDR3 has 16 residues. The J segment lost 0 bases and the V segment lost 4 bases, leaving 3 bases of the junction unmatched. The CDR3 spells CASSPASGSSYNEQFF. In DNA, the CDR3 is TGCGCCAGCAGCCCCGCTAGCGGGAGCTCCTACAATGAGCAGTTCTTC.